Below are 10 T cell receptor beta chains sequenced from a single sample in a study of cytomegalovirus exposure and HLA in healthy donors. Produced via immunoSEQ multiplex PCR; TCRdb's table is partial and in-frame only. The table includes about 150,000 clones, approximately 90% detected once. Sequenced material: PBMCs. The receptors stem from a woman in her twenties or thirties in good health and CMV-seropositive.

The CDR3 sequence: CASSQDWLAGQETQYF. The CDR3 bases are TGCGCCAGCAGCCAAGATTGGCTAGCGGGGCAAGAGACCCAGTACTTC. The chain joins TRBV4-1 to TRBJ2-5; 9 bases map to TRBD2. Germline V gives CDR1 MGHRA, CDR2 YSYEKL. J lost 2 bases, V lost 0 bases, and 4 bases had no gene match. This CDR3 has 16 amino acids.

The V gene is TRBV6-5, the J gene TRBJ2-5; TRBD2 aligns across 11 bases. Looked up from germline, CDR1 is MNHEY and CDR2 is SVGAGI. Trimming at V came to 6 bases and at J to 5 bases, leaving 8 bases not matched to a gene. CDR3 length: 15 residues. The chain's CDR3 is CASRPTGLAVETQYF. CDR3 DNA: TGTGCCAGCAGGCCCACGGGACTAGCGGTGGAGACCCAGTACTTC.

The V and J genes are TRBV5-6 and TRBJ1-6; no clear D. This CDR3 has 12 amino acids. CDR1 and CDR2 from the germline V gene are SGHDT and YYEEEE. With 4 bases removed from V and 9 bases from J, the gap between germline ends came to 8 bases. The CDR3 loop reads CASSAEGSPLHF. The CDR3 DNA is TGTGCCAGCAGCGCCGAGGGTTCACCCCTCCACTTT.

The chain joins TRBV5-4 to TRBJ1-2; 8 bases are a match to TRBD1. With V trimmed by 4 bases and J by 5 bases, 7 bases remained unmatched. Germline values: CDR1 SGHNT, CDR2 YYREEE (reference sequence). The CDR3 runs 14 residues. The CDR3 reads CASSNPTGDYGYTF. As DNA, the CDR3 is TGTGCCAGCAGCAACCCGACAGGGGATTATGGCTACACCTTC. The variable domain in full, with the rest retrieved from reference TRBV5-4 and TRBJ1-2, is ETGVTQSPTHLIKTRGQQVTLRCSSQSGHNTVSWYQQALGQGPQFIFQYYREEENGRGNFPPRFSGLQFPNYSSELNVNALELDDSALYLCASSNPTGDYGYTFGSGTRLTVV.

The genes are TRBV5-1 and TRBJ1-5; 10 bases are shared with TRBD1. CDR3 length: 15 residues. V was pared by 5 bases and J by 3 bases, with 5 bases of the junction left unmatched. Germline CDR1 reads SGHRS; CDR2 reads YFSETQ. The CDR3 reads CASRRGQGVNQPQHF. DNA for the CDR3: TGCGCCAGCAGGAGAGGACAGGGGGTCAATCAGCCCCAGCATTTT.

The chain carries TRBV6-1 and TRBJ1-5; D ambiguous. CDR1 and CDR2 from the germline V gene are MNHNS and SASEGT. V lost 10 bases to trimming and J lost 4 bases, with 14 bases between them. The CDR3 length is 13 residues. The CDR3 here is CATLESPNQPQHF. The CDR3 DNA follows: TGTGCCACCCTGGAGAGCCCTAATCAGCCCCAGCATTTT.

In DNA form, the CDR3 reads TGCGCCAGCAGGGACGGGACAGCCCGGAACTATGGCTACACCTTC. It codes for CASRDGTARNYGYTF. This chain links TRBV10-2 with TRBJ1-2; 7 bases fit TRBD1. Germline V CDR1 and CDR2: WSHSY, SAAADI. There are 15 residues in the CDR3. V dropped 6 bases and J dropped 2; count of bases not matched to a gene: 9.

V usage is TRBV28 and J usage is TRBJ1-5, with D unresolved. The V and J ends lost 5 bases and 6 bases respectively, with 14 bases between them. The germline V gene encodes CDR1 MDHEN and CDR2 SYDVKM. The CDR3 spans 14 residues. The chain's CDR3 is CASSKEAWVQPQHF. In DNA form, the CDR3 reads TGTGCCAGCAGTAAGGAGGCTTGGGTTCAGCCCCAGCATTTT.

The chain links TRBV29-1 to TRBJ1-3; possibly TRBD1 for D (5 bases). The CDR3 has 14 amino acids. CDR1 is SQVTM, CDR2 ANQGSEA, per germline. The V and J ends lost 0 bases and 6 bases respectively, with 12 bases between them. CDR3 DNA: TGCAGCGTTGAAGAAGCGCGGGGGTTAAACACCATATATTTT. Translation: CSVEEARGLNTIYF.

V and J are TRBV7-6 and TRBJ1-4; 10 bases match TRBD1. CDR1 is SGHVS and CDR2 is FNYEAQ in the germline V gene. V was pared by 4 bases and J by 11 bases, with 13 bases of the junction left unmatched. The CDR3 contains 16 residues. The CDR3, as DNA: TGTGCCAGCAGCTCCCTCTCCGGGACAGGGGACGGGAAACTGTTTTTT. Translation gives CASSSLSGTGDGKLFF.